A single T cell receptor beta chain is shown here with its context. No cognate antigen has been identified for it. No base qualities exist here, and no much larger clone lies one base off it. RNA was extracted using the RNeasy kit, and about 0.5 to 1 ug of the RNA was reverse transcribed with random hexamers. The immunoSEQ multiplex PCR assay, which covers 54 Vbeta and 13 Jbeta segments, was used to amplify TCR beta CDR3 regions. PCR amplification bias was corrected using a synthetic template baseline for primer optimization and computational correction. As for how the authors treated the data: Only productive sequences were kept, with reads annotated to V, D and J genes according to IMGT and analyzed in immunoSEQ Analyzer. Clonality was computed as one minus Shannon entropy normalized by log2 of the number of productive unique sequences. Public and private clones were assessed among the 100 most prevalent clones of each patient and control. Susac-specific clones were defined as absent from healthy and MS cohorts, 850 to 1,300 published viral clones and other ImmuneACCESS disease sequences. The public reads were run again by TCRdb, first through fastp at Q25 and then through MiXCR, and only productive beta chains were kept. For every CDR3 protein sequence, its rows merge into one entry that carries the most common genes and DNA. The V and J calls, along with clone size, are taken from TCRdb and not from the paper's own processing. For this sample there are around 160,000 distinct CDR3 sequences; around 96% appear just once. Jointly, the top ten make up about 0.13% of the sample.

V is pared back by 2 bases and J by 3 bases, with 7 bases lying between the germline termini. From the cysteine through the phenylalanine, the CDR3 covers 13 amino acids. The retained sequence is limited to the CDR3, 39 bases, with the frame set at the first base. CDR1 and CDR2 are read off the germline V gene as LGHNA and YNFKEQ. This sample stems from a study of CD8 T cells in Susac syndrome (dated by TCRdb to the late 2010s). In terms of the full investigation: Whether CD8+ T cell activation and differentiation in Susac syndrome was antigen driven was tested using repertoire sequencing.

Points the paper makes about the study in general: The number of individuals in the TCR sequencing and HLA analysis was acknowledged as relatively small.

High-throughput TCR beta sequencing profiled peripheral blood CD8+ and CD4+ T cells from healthy donors, Susac syndrome patients and multiple sclerosis patients. Healthy donors were age- and sex-matched controls. Bulk CD8+ and CD4+ T cells were purified by magnetic negative isolation, while CD8+ TEMRA cells were enriched using FACS. Blood was drawn into EDTA tubes, processed within 24 hours, and PBMCs were isolated by density gradient centrifugation. PBMCs destined for TCR sequencing were cryopreserved in liquid nitrogen and later thawed in a 37 °C water bath. The sorted or isolated CD4+, CD8+ and CD8+ TEMRA cells had a purity of 90% or higher.

The V and J genes are TRBV4-2 and TRBJ1-2; too little of a D gene remains to name it. The TCR comes from a human donor in good health. The sample taken for sequencing was CD4+ T cells from PBMCs. The encoded CDR3 is CASSQNLDYGYTF. The DNA reads as follows: TGTGCCAGCAGCCAAAATTTAGACTATGGCTACACCTTC.